This T cell receptor (beta chain) was profiled in a study of identical twins. TCRdb analysed the 5' RACE reads with MiXCR anew, one entry per CDR3 protein. Counted here are about 530,000 distinct CDR3 sequences, around 22% occurring once; the ten biggest clones make up around 0.5%. The CDR3 is made up of 18 amino acids. V lost 5 bases to trimming and J lost 2 bases; unmatched junction nucleotides: 15. Germline CDR1 is SGHAT and CDR2 is FQNNGV. These data were also filed under a second study, of yellow fever vaccine responses in identical twins.

This sequence was found in a woman younger than 30 in good health. The chain recombines TRBV11-2 with TRBJ2-5, with 9 bases matching TRBD2. The sample comprised CD4+ T cells sorted from blood. The CDR3 region is CASSKKAQTSGIQETQYF. The CDR3 DNA is TGTGCCAGCAGCAAGAAAGCCCAGACTAGCGGCATACAAGAGACCCAGTACTTC.